This TCR beta chain was documented in a study of CD8 T cells in Susac syndrome. Overall study results and limits: The study's TCR sequencing and HLA analysis drew on a certain number of individuals. That number was acknowledged as relatively small.

Comments on this clonotype: The antigen is not known.

The multiple sclerosis controls were treatment-naive patients affected by stable or active relapsing-remitting disease. TEMRA cells were FACS-enriched and CD8+ and CD4+ T cells negatively isolated. When the RNA was reverse transcribed, random hexamers were used with an input of 0.5 to 1 ug. With immunoSEQ multiplex PCR, TCR beta CDR3 was amplified across 54 Vbeta and 13 Jbeta. TCRdb used MiXCR to reprocess the immunoSEQ multiplex PCR reads, holding one entry per CDR3 protein. The sample consists of about 150,000 distinct CDR3 sequences, around 95% of them appearing once. Deletions cut 4 bases from V and 8 bases from J, with 11 bases between. Germline V gene sequence: CDR1 MNHEY, CDR2 SMNVEV (reference sequence). The CDR3 sequence is 12 residues long.

Sequencing input: CD8+ T cells from PBMCs. V and J are TRBV27 and TRBJ1-2; TRBD1 is a possible D gene (5 bases). The TCR comes from a human donor with multiple sclerosis. The CDR3 DNA reads TGTGCCAGCAGTTCGGACACCCGAGGCTACACCTTC. Amino acid sequence: CASSSDTRGYTF.